One and the same sample provided the 28 T cell receptor beta chains below, sequenced in a study of blood T cell repertoires in COVID-19 (dated by TCRdb to 2020 to 2021). Libraries were constructed by the immunoSEQ multiplex PCR assay. TCRdb provides this immuneACCESS table in a form limited to in-frame rearrangements. Some clones are lacking; in checked studies, under half of them reflect an unresolved V gene, and why the rest are absent is not known. This sample has hundreds of thousands of clones in its table, and over 75% of those were observed once. About 9.5% of the sample is held by the ten biggest clonotypes. The sequencing input was PBMCs or T cells enriched from blood (not recorded which). Receptors were obtained from a woman between 35 and 50 years old who had recovered from COVID-19.

The rearrangement uses TRBV7-2 and TRBJ2-1; D is uncertain. Per the germline V gene, CDR1 is SGHTA and CDR2 is FQGNSA. The germline V and J ends were trimmed by 5 bases and 8 bases, with 16 bases remaining between them. This CDR3 has 14 amino acids. The CDR3, as DNA: TGTGCCAGCAGCCCCCCCCCTCTAGGCGATGAGCAGTTCTTC. It codes for CASSPPPLGDEQFF.

This sequence joins TRBV21-1 and TRBJ2-3; the table assigns TRBD1, which was not confirmed against the DNA. TRBV21-1 represents a pseudogene. The CDR3 contains 16 residues. CDR3 coding DNA: TGTGCCAGCAGCAATGAGAGTACAGTTAGCACAGATACGCAGTATTTT. Its translation: CASSNESTVSTDTQYF.

The CDR3: CASSKLAGVEEQYF. The CDR3 region has the DNA TGTGCCAGTAGTAAACTAGCGGGGGTGGAGGAGCAGTACTTC. The chain recombines TRBV19 with TRBJ2-7, with TRBD2 matching over 11 bases. Per germline, CDR1 LNHDA and CDR2 SQIVND (reference sequence). This CDR3 comprises 14 residues. V shed 4 bases, J shed 7 bases, and the junction held 6 bases outside the gene matches.

The V call is TRBV24-1, the J call TRBJ1-2, with unresolved D. Germline V gene lookup returns CDR1 KGHDR and CDR2 SFDVKD. Deletions cut 5 bases from V and 3 bases from J, with 6 bases between. The CDR3 is made up of 12 amino acids. The CDR3 DNA reads as TGTGCCACCAGTGCACCGGACTATGGCTACACCTTC. Its protein is CATSAPDYGYTF.

This chain uses TRBV24-1 with TRBJ2-1, with TRBD2 matching over 7 bases. Germline assignment: CDR1 KGHDR and CDR2 SFDVKD. The length of the CDR3 is 17 residues. V trimming: 4 bases; J trimming: 9 bases; junction bases outside the gene matches: 17. CDR3: CATSDPPRVAGEGEQFF. The CDR3 DNA follows: TGTGCCACCAGTGACCCCCCCAGGGTGGCGGGAGAGGGTGAGCAGTTCTTC.

The rearrangement joins TRBV24-1 to TRBJ2-2, with 7 nucleotides matching TRBD1. The length of the CDR3 is 16 residues. The V segment lost 2 bases and the J segment 1 base; nucleotides outside the gene matches: 3. Germline V CDR1 and CDR2: KGHDR, SFDVKD. CDR3 coding DNA: TGTGCCACCAGTGATTCCAGGGGGAAGAACACCGGGGAGCTGTTTTTT. As protein: CATSDSRGKNTGELFF.

The chain joins TRBV19 to TRBJ2-7; 8 bases fit TRBD1. V lost 6 bases, J lost 0 bases, and 4 bases stayed unmatched. The CDR3 sequence is 14 residues long. The germline V gene encodes CDR1 LNHDA and CDR2 SQIVND (reference sequence). The CDR3 DNA follows: TGTGCCAGTAGAAGACAGGGGTACTCCTACGAGCAGTACTTC. Translation gives CASRRQGYSYEQYF. The full variable domain, with the rest looked up from reference TRBV19 and TRBJ2-7, is DGGITQSPKYLFRKEGQNVTLSCEQNLNHDAMYWYRQDPGQGLRLIYYSQIVNDFQKGDIAEGYSVSREKKESFPLTVTSAQKNPTAFYLCASRRQGYSYEQYFGPGTRLTVT.

This chain links TRBV20-1 with TRBJ1-2; D gene uncertain. This CDR3 is built from 10 residues. V was clipped by 1 base and J by 8 bases, with 5 bases between them. Per germline, CDR1 DFQATT and CDR2 SNEGSKA (reference sequence). The CDR3 DNA is TGCAGTGCTAGAGTCCGGGGCTACACCTTC. Translation gives CSARVRGYTF.

This chain connects TRBV6-2 or TRBV6-3 to TRBJ2-1; 7 bases fit TRBD1. Looked up from germline, CDR1 is MNHEY and CDR2 is SVGEGT. V trimming: 4 bases; J trimming: 5 bases; junction bases outside the gene matches: 8. This CDR3 has 15 residues. CDR3 sequence reads: CASSSWVRGHNEQFF. The CDR3 DNA is TGTGCCAGCAGTTCCTGGGTGAGGGGGCACAATGAGCAGTTCTTC.

The chain recombines TRBV2 with TRBJ1-2, with D possibly matching TRBD1 (5 bases). The ends were cut back, 6 bases at V and 6 bases at J, with 29 bases in the middle. The CDR3 has 18 residues. Germline V gives CDR1 SNHLY, CDR2 FYNNEI. CDR3 DNA sequence: TGTGCCAGCAGCCTTCAGGGCCGACACCCATCTGGTGCCGATGGCTACACCTTC. Its protein is CASSLQGRHPSGADGYTF. Combining the CDR3 with reference TRBV2 and TRBJ1-2 gives the whole variable domain EPEVTQTPSHQVTQMGQEVILRCVPISNHLYFYWYRQILGQKVEFLVSFYNNEISEKSEIFDDQFSVERPDGSNFTLKIRSTKLEDSAMYFCASSLQGRHPSGADGYTFGSGTRLTVV.

CDR3 nucleotide sequence: TGTGCCTGGAGAGAGGGCAGCAATTCACCCCTCCACTTT. Translation: CAWREGSNSPLHF. The rearrangement uses TRBV30 and TRBJ1-6; D is uncertain. V shed 3 bases and J shed 7 bases, with 10 bases lying between them. The CDR3 runs 13 residues. Looked up from germline, CDR1 is GTSNPN and CDR2 is SVGIG (reference sequence).

In this sample, this clone turned up once. The chain carries TRBV30 and TRBJ1-1, with 7 positions matching TRBD1. From germline, CDR1 is GTSNPN and CDR2 SVGIG (reference sequence). This CDR3 contains 14 residues. V shed 2 bases and J 11 bases; nucleotides not matched to a gene: 14. The CDR3 reads CAWSQGTDQVRAFF. The CDR3 DNA reads as TGTGCCTGGAGTCAAGGGACAGACCAAGTACGGGCTTTCTTT. Full variable domain (outside the CDR3, taken from reference TRBV30 and TRBJ1-1): SQTIHQWPATLVQPVGSPLSLECTVEGTSNPNLYWYRQAAGRGLQLLFYSVGIGQISSEVPQNLSASRPQDRQFILSSKKLLLSDSGFYLCAWSQGTDQVRAFFGQGTRLTVV.

The rearrangement joins TRBV10-3 to TRBJ1-4; a weak D match, TRBD1 (5 bases). The CDR3 totals 14 residues. V was shortened by 5 bases and J by 3 bases, with 10 bases between the two germline ends. CDR1 and CDR2 (germline): ENHRY, SYGVKD. CDR3 coding DNA: TGTGCCATCAGTTCTCTCAGGGCTAATGAAAAACTGTTTTTT. It codes for CAISSLRANEKLFF.

This clone has a single count. The rearrangement joins TRBV28 to TRBJ2-5, with TRBD2 matching 12 bases. Trimming at V came to 6 bases and at J to 5 bases, leaving 4 bases not matched to a gene. CDR3 size: 14 residues. Per the germline V gene, CDR1 is MDHEN and CDR2 is SYDVKM. DNA of the CDR3: TGTGCCAGCAGCGATGGACTAGCGGGGGAGACCCAGTACTTC. The encoded protein is CASSDGLAGETQYF. The full variable domain, rest sourced from reference TRBV28 and TRBJ2-5, is DVKVTQSSRYLVKRTGEKVFLECVQDMDHENMFWYRQDPGLGLRLIYFSYDVKMKEKGDIPEGYSVSREKKERFSLILESASTNQTSMYLCASSDGLAGETQYFGPGTRLLVL.

This clone occurred a few times. The V and J genes are TRBV29-1 and TRBJ2-5; 7 positions match TRBD1. Losses at the gene ends were 8 bases for V and 2 bases for J; bases not matched to a gene: 11. Germline V CDR1 and CDR2: SQVTM, ANQGSEA. The CDR3 has 14 amino acids. The CDR3 DNA sequence: TGCAGCATTGTGGGCAGGGGGTTTCAAGAGACCCAGTACTTC. Its translation is CSIVGRGFQETQYF. Looking up the rest from reference TRBV29-1 and TRBJ2-5 gives the full variable domain: SAVISQKPSRDICQRGTSLTIQCQVDSQVTMMFWYRQQPGQSLTLIATANQGSEATYESGFVIDKFPISRPNLTFSTLTVSNMSPEDSSIYLCSIVGRGFQETQYFGPGTRLLVL.

This clone was seen only a few times. The chain uses TRBV5-1 and TRBJ1-1, with 7 bases aligning to TRBD1. The V and J ends lost 3 bases and 2 bases, in that order; junction bases with no gene match: 1. The CDR3 totals 13 residues. CDR1 and CDR2 from the germline V gene are SGHRS and YFSETQ. Written as DNA, the CDR3 is TGCGCCAGCAGCTGGGACAGCAACACTGAAGCTTTCTTT. Its translation is CASSWDSNTEAFF. The full variable domain, its missing parts supplied by reference TRBV5-1 and TRBJ1-1, is KAGVTQTPRYLIKTRGQQVTLSCSPISGHRSVSWYQQTPGQGLQFLFEYFSETQRNKGNFPGRFSGRQFSNSRSEMNVSTLELGDSALYLCASSWDSNTEAFFGQGTRLTVV.

This chain joins TRBV28 and TRBJ1-2; 7 positions match TRBD1. Per germline, CDR1 MDHEN and CDR2 SYDVKM. This CDR3 region has 13 residues. The junction had 9 bases not matched to a gene; V was cut back by 6 bases and J by 8 bases. In DNA, the CDR3 is TGTGCCAGCAGGATTTCGACAGGGTGGGGCTACACCTTC. Amino acid sequence: CASRISTGWGYTF.

The chain couples TRBV20-1 to TRBJ1-5; D possibly corresponds to TRBD1 (6 bases). Trimming stripped 3 bases from V and 1 base from J, with 13 bases between. Germline V CDR1 and CDR2: DFQATT, SNEGSKA (reference sequence). CDR3 length: 15 residues. CDR3 loop: CSASKADSSNQPQHF. In DNA form, the CDR3 reads TGCAGTGCTAGTAAGGCGGACAGCAGCAATCAGCCCCAGCATTTT.

V is TRBV7-2 and J is TRBJ2-7; 13 nucleotides agree with TRBD2. V was clipped by 0 bases and J by 1 base; unmatched bases: 6. This CDR3 spans 18 amino acids. The germline CDR1 and CDR2 sequences are SGHTA and FQGNSA. CDR3 DNA sequence: TGTGCCAGCAGCTTAGCGCACAGGACTAGCGGGAGATCCTACGAGCAGTACTTC. It yields the protein CASSLAHRTSGRSYEQYF.

The chain couples TRBV19 to TRBJ1-5, with TRBD1 identical over 8 bases. Germline CDR1 is LNHDA and CDR2 is SQIVND (reference sequence). The CDR3 runs 14 residues. V dropped 10 bases and J dropped 2; count of bases not matched to a gene: 7. Written as DNA, the CDR3 is TGTGCCACAGCAGGGGGCGCGGGCAATCAGCCCCAGCATTTT. Translation gives CATAGGAGNQPQHF. Looking up the rest from reference TRBV19 and TRBJ1-5 gives the full variable domain: DGGITQSPKYLFRKEGQNVTLSCEQNLNHDAMYWYRQDPGQGLRLIYYSQIVNDFQKGDIAEGYSVSREKKESFPLTVTSAQKNPTAFYLCATAGGAGNQPQHFGDGTRLSIL.

This rearrangement joins TRBV2 to TRBJ2-5; TRBD2 agrees at 8 bases. Looked up from germline, CDR1 is SNHLY and CDR2 is FYNNEI. Losses at the gene ends were 3 bases for V and 4 bases for J; bases not matched to a gene: 4. This CDR3 is built from 14 residues. CDR3 protein: CASSESSGRETQYF. In nucleotides, the CDR3 is TGTGCCAGCAGTGAGTCTAGCGGGCGAGAGACCCAGTACTTC.

V is TRBV28 and J is TRBJ2-5; the D gene is possibly TRBD2 (5 bases). The CDR3 runs 15 residues. CDR1 MDHEN and CDR2 SYDVKM come from the germline V gene. V was trimmed by 2 bases and J by 2 bases, leaving 12 bases between them. The CDR3 DNA is TGTGCCAGCAGTTTAGGTGGCGGGCCGCAAGAGACCCAGTACTTC. Its protein product is CASSLGGGPQETQYF.

V is TRBV28 and J is TRBJ1-3; no clear D. Germline V gives CDR1 MDHEN, CDR2 SYDVKM. V gave up 1 base and J gave up 6 bases, with 7 bases separating them. CDR3 length: 13 amino acids. The CDR3 DNA reads as TGTGCCAGCAGTTTATTTCGAGAAAACACCATATATTTT. It is translated as CASSLFRENTIYF.

The chain combines TRBV28 with TRBJ1-5; TRBD1 might be the D (6 bases). The CDR3 runs to 12 residues. V was shortened by 8 bases and J by 3 bases, with 8 bases between the two germline ends. Germline V gene sequence: CDR1 MDHEN, CDR2 SYDVKM. The CDR3 sequence is CASRDTNQPQHF. The CDR3 nucleotides are TGTGCCAGCCGGGACACCAATCAGCCCCAGCATTTT.

The V and J genes are TRBV18 and TRBJ1-4; TRBD1 agrees at 7 bases. V lost 6 bases to trimming and J lost 10 bases; unmatched junction nucleotides: 11. The CDR3 has 14 amino acids. From germline, CDR1 is KGHSH and CDR2 LQKENI. CDR3 bases: TGTGCCAGCTCCTTCGCAGGGGGTAACCGAAAACTGTTTTTT. Translation: CASSFAGGNRKLFF.

The chain combines TRBV6-2 or TRBV6-3 with TRBJ2-1; the match to TRBD2 covers 9 bases. Germline V gene sequence: CDR1 MNHEY, CDR2 SVGEGT. The J segment lost 5 bases and the V segment lost 4 bases, leaving 6 bases of the junction unmatched. There are 15 residues in the CDR3. CDR3 loop: CASSFGRLADNEQFF. DNA of the CDR3: TGTGCCAGCAGTTTTGGCAGACTAGCGGACAATGAGCAGTTCTTC.

Points on this clone: In the same sample, other DNA sequences code for this CDR3. V usage is TRBV30 and J usage is TRBJ1-5; D remains ambiguous. The ends were cut back, 0 bases at V and 4 bases at J, with 4 bases in the middle. The germline gives CDR1 GTSNPN, CDR2 SVGIG (reference sequence). The CDR3 spans 12 residues. This CDR3 reads CAWSVYNQPQHF. For the CDR3, the DNA is TGTGCCTGGAGTGTATATAATCAGCCCCAGCATTTT.

The genes are TRBV4-2 and TRBJ2-5; 11 bases fit TRBD2. Germline lookup yields CDR1 LGHNA and CDR2 YNFKEQ. The ends lost 1 base at V and 2 bases at J; junction bases unmatched: 0. The CDR3 consists of 15 residues. CDR3: CASSQGTSGQETQYF. CDR3 DNA: TGTGCCAGCAGCCAAGGGACTAGCGGGCAAGAGACCCAGTACTTC.